The rows below give T cell receptor beta chains drawn from one sample of a study of T cell responses to AZD1222 COVID-19 vaccine. Profiled with immunoSEQ multiplex PCR; TCRdb holds only in-frame clones, not every one. The repertoire holds around 120,000 clones, roughly 90% seen once, with around 7.5% in the top ten. Sequencing was performed on peripheral blood, taken on day 0 of AZD1222 vaccination. Receptors were obtained from an adult in good health. Both conserved end residues are part of each CDR3. A D gene is named only where the DNA matches it firmly. Only some rows state a clone size, as once, few, many or a class for expanded clones.

clone size,V gene,D gene,J gene,CDR3 protein,CDR3 DNA
-,TRBV6-1,-,TRBJ1-2,CASSEMIATSGGYTF,TGTGCCAGCAGTGAAATGATCGCCACTTCGGGTGGCTACACCTTC
-,TRBV28,TRBD1,TRBJ1-3,CARPGQGEGNTIYF,TGTGCCAGACCGGGACAGGGAGAAGGAAACACCATATATTTT
-,TRBV19,-,TRBJ1-1,CATETGRYTEAFF,TGTGCCACCGAGACAGGTCGTTACACTGAAGCTTTCTTT
-,TRBV9,-,TRBJ2-7,CASSVGEGYKQYF,TGTGCCAGCAGCGTAGGAGAAGGTTATAAGCAGTACTTC
-,TRBV19,TRBD1,TRBJ2-7,CASSIDQETGGGEQYF,TGTGCCAGTAGTATAGATCAAGAGACAGGGGGCGGCGAGCAGTACTTC
-,TRBV28,TRBD1,TRBJ2-7,CASSFGQGAREQYF,TGTGCCAGCAGTTTTGGACAGGGGGCGCGGGAGCAGTACTTC
-,TRBV21-1,-,TRBJ2-4,CASSKDQFENIQYF,TGTGCCAGCAGCAAAGACCAGTTTGAAAACATTCAGTACTTC
-,TRBV7-9,TRBD1,TRBJ1-1,CASSLTGTGDEAFF,TGTGCCAGCAGCTTGACCGGGACAGGGGATGAAGCTTTCTTT
-,TRBV5-1,-,TRBJ2-2,CASLGRENTGELFF,TGCGCCAGCTTAGGACGAGAGAACACCGGGGAGCTGTTTTTT
-,TRBV2,-,TRBJ1-6,CASSAQLGSPLHF,TGTGCCAGCAGTGCTCAACTAGGGTCACCCCTCCACTTT
-,TRBV20-1,-,TRBJ1-2,CSALGYTF,TGCAGTGCTCTTGGCTACACCTTC
-,TRBV11-2,-,TRBJ2-7,CASSLDSTGTYEQYF,TGTGCCAGCAGCTTAGATTCCACGGGGACCTACGAGCAGTACTTC
-,TRBV7-9,TRBD2,TRBJ2-7,CASSLTSGNPYEQYF,TGTGCCAGCAGCTTAACTAGCGGGAACCCCTACGAGCAGTACTTC
-,TRBV7-9,-,TRBJ1-1,CASSLGIEAFF,TGTGCCAGCAGCTTAGGGATTGAAGCTTTCTTT
-,TRBV5-4,-,TRBJ2-7,CASSLYRGNEQYF,TGTGCCAGCAGCTTGTATCGGGGTAACGAGCAGTACTTC
few,TRBV7-6,-,TRBJ2-1,CASSFVGEFYNEQFF,TGTGCCAGCAGCTTTGTGGGGGAGTTCTACAATGAGCAGTTCTTC
once,TRBV7-9,-,TRBJ2-7,CALELLTYEQYF,TGTGCCTTAGAACTCCTCACCTACGAGCAGTACTTC
few,TRBV11-3,TRBD1,TRBJ1-1,CASSLDRGSDEAFF,TGTGCCAGCAGCTTGGACAGGGGGAGTGATGAAGCTTTCTTT
-,TRBV5-6,TRBD2,TRBJ2-1,CASSFGGRAYNEQFF,TGTGCCAGCAGCTTCGGGGGGAGGGCTTACAATGAGCAGTTCTTC
-,TRBV7-2,-,TRBJ1-1,CASSFGWNTEAFF,TGTGCCAGCAGCTTTGGGTGGAACACTGAAGCTTTCTTT
-,TRBV10-3,-,TRBJ2-7,CAISDLGAGTYEQYF,TGTGCCATCAGTGATCTAGGGGCAGGGACCTACGAGCAGTACTTC
few,TRBV6-1,-,TRBJ1-3,CASSEAERNTIYF,TGTGCCAGCAGTGAAGCTGAGAGAAACACCATATATTTT
-,TRBV7-9,TRBD1,TRBJ1-1,CASSPGQGVHTEAFF,TGTGCCAGCAGCCCCGGACAGGGGGTACATACTGAAGCTTTCTTT
once,TRBV7-8,-,TRBJ1-6,CASSPATSTPLHF,TGTGCCAGCAGCCCCGCCACCAGCACACCCCTCCACTTT